Listed below are T cell receptor beta chains from one sample, sequenced in a study of T cells in Graves' hyperthyroidism and ophthalmopathy. MiXCR, applied by TCRdb to the multiplex PCR reads, yields one record per CDR3 protein. The sample contains 470,000 or so distinct CDR3 sequences, around 21% of which appear only once. Sample: blood. Receptors were obtained from a man aged 18 to 29 with Graves' hyperthyroidism. The CDR3 runs from the conserved cysteine through the conserved F or W. A D gene is named only where the DNA matches it firmly. Clone size is not always given. Where it is, it says once, few, many or a class for expanded clones.

j_gene | d_gene | v_gene | abundance | len | CDR3nt | CDR3aa
TRBJ1-1 | . | TRBV19 | . | 17 | TGTGCCAGTAGTATCAACGTAGGGTCTTCGGGTTTCACTGAAGCTTTCTTT | CASSINVGSSGFTEAFF
TRBJ2-5 | . | TRBV7-2 | . | 15 | TGTGCCAGCAGCTTAGCGGGGACCGTCCAAGAGACCCAGTACTTC | CASSLAGTVQETQYF
TRBJ1-4 | . | TRBV2 | . | 14 | TGTGCCAGCAGCCCAGAGGGGGGTAATGAAAAACTGTTTTTT | CASSPEGGNEKLFF
TRBJ2-5 | TRBD2 | TRBV12-3/TRBV12-4 | many | 16 | TGTGCCAGCAGCTCAATAGCGGGGGAGAACCAAGAGACCCAGTACTTC | CASSSIAGENQETQYF
TRBJ1-1 | . | TRBV11-2 | . | 16 | TGTGCCAGCAGCTTAGGGGGGCGCCGGATGAACACTGAAGCTTTCTTT | CASSLGGRRMNTEAFF
TRBJ2-7 | . | TRBV2 | many | 11 | TGTGCCAGCAGTCCTAACTACGAGCAGTACTTC | CASSPNYEQYF
TRBJ2-7 | . | TRBV29-1 | . | 13 | TGCAGCGTTTTCAGCGGTGGGGCCTACGAGCAGTACTTC | CSVFSGGAYEQYF
TRBJ1-5 | TRBD1 | TRBV19 | many | 16 | TGTGCCAGTAGTATAGGTCTCCGGGACAGAAATCAGCCCCAGCATTTT | CASSIGLRDRNQPQHF
TRBJ1-2 | TRBD1 | TRBV6-5 | few | 14 | TGTGCCAGCAGTTCGACAGGGCCCCTTCGGGGCTACACCTTC | CASSSTGPLRGYTF
TRBJ1-1 | TRBD1 | TRBV6-5 | many | 13 | TGTGCCAGCAGTTACTCGACAGGGCCTGAAGCTTTCTTT | CASSYSTGPEAFF
TRBJ1-1 | TRBD1 | TRBV15 | many | 14 | TGTGCCACCAGCAGACAGGGGGCCGGTACTGAAGCTTTCTTT | CATSRQGAGTEAFF
TRBJ1-1 | . | TRBV10-3 | once | 12 | TGTGCCATCGGGCCGGGAAATACTGAAGCTTTCTTT | CAIGPGNTEAFF
TRBJ2-7 | . | TRBV5-1 | many | 18 | TGCGCCAGCAGCTTAAACCTCAATCCTGGCGTAACGGGGAACGAGCAGTACTTC | CASSLNLNPGVTGNEQYF
TRBJ2-7 | . | TRBV11-1 | . | 15 | TGTGCCAGCAGTTATAGTTCTGTGGTATCCTACGAGCAGTACTTC | CASSYSSVVSYEQYF
TRBJ2-7 | . | TRBV4-1 | many | 16 | TGCGCCAGCAGCCTCTACCCTGCCGACAGATTCGATGAGCAGTACTTC | CASSLYPADRFDEQYF
TRBJ2-7 | . | TRBV20-1 | . | 15 | TGCAGTGCTAGAGATCGGTTTGGTGTGAGTTACGAGCAGTACTTC | CSARDRFGVSYEQYF
TRBJ2-7 | . | TRBV30 | many | 13 | TGTGCCTGGAGTGTAGATTCCGGGTTCGAGCAGTACTTC | CAWSVDSGFEQYF
TRBJ1-1 | . | TRBV6-1 | many | 16 | TGTGCCAGCAGTGAGACAGGTAGCCTCCTGATGGCTGAAGCTTTCTTT | CASSETGSLLMAEAFF
TRBJ2-2 | TRBD1 | TRBV28 | few | 15 | TGTGCCAGCAGGCCACGGACAGGAAAGACCGGGGAGCTGTTTTTT | CASRPRTGKTGELFF
TRBJ1-5 | . | TRBV2 | few | 14 | TGTGCCAGCAATCGGGCCGGGGGAGGCCAGCCCCAGCATTTT | CASNRAGGGQPQHF
TRBJ1-1 | . | TRBV5-1 | once | 16 | TGCGCCAGCAGCTTGATGGGGGCCGGGGGGGGTACTGAAGCTTTCTTT | CASSLMGAGGGTEAFF
TRBJ2-7 | . | TRBV13 | many | 15 | TGTGCCAGCGGCCACCGGGACCATCCCTCCTACGAGCAGTACTTC | CASGHRDHPSYEQYF
TRBJ2-2 | . | TRBV12-3/TRBV12-4 | many | 12 | TGTGCCAGCCCTCAGATCGGCGGGGAGCTGTTTTTT | CASPQIGGELFF
TRBJ1-2 | TRBD1 | TRBV12-3/TRBV12-4 | . | 13 | TGTGCCAGCAGCGGACAGGGGGCTGGAGGCTACACCTTC | CASSGQGAGGYTF
TRBJ1-6 | . | TRBV12-3/TRBV12-4 | many | 14 | TGTGCCAGCAGTTTAGAAGGTAGGGGTTCACCCCTCCACTTT | CASSLEGRGSPLHF
TRBJ1-1 | . | TRBV9 | few | 15 | TGTGCCAGCAGCCCGACGACAGCCTTTGGCACTGAAGCTTTCTTT | CASSPTTAFGTEAFF
TRBJ2-7 | TRBD2 | TRBV27 | many | 15 | TGTGCCAGCAGTTTGGGGCGGGGGTTAACCTACGAGCAGTACTTC | CASSLGRGLTYEQYF
TRBJ2-2 | . | TRBV11-1 | few | 16 | TGTGCCAGCAGCTTAGTGCGGCAGTTAAACACCGGGGAGCTGTTTTTT | CASSLVRQLNTGELFF
TRBJ2-2 | TRBD2 | TRBV12-3/TRBV12-4 | once | 17 | TGTGCCAGCAGTTCTGGGACTAGCGGGGGGAACGCCGGGGAGCTGTTTTTT | CASSSGTSGGNAGELFF
TRBJ1-1 | . | TRBV20-1 | few | 13 | TGCACTGCGGGGGGTCGGGGCGACACTGAAGCTTTCTTT | CTAGGRGDTEAFF
TRBJ2-7 | . | TRBV20-1 | . | 13 | TGCAGTGCCCCACTGGACAGCTCCTACGAGCAGTACTTC | CSAPLDSSYEQYF
TRBJ2-2 | TRBD1 | TRBV12-3/TRBV12-4 | . | 15 | TGTGCCAGCAGGGAACGGACAGGGATGACCGGGGAGCTGTTTTTT | CASRERTGMTGELFF
TRBJ2-7 | TRBD1 | TRBV12-3/TRBV12-4 | many | 17 | TGTGCCAGCACCTTTGGCACCCGGGACAGGGAAACCTACGAGCAGTACTTC | CASTFGTRDRETYEQYF
TRBJ1-2 | TRBD1 | TRBV28 | many | 15 | TGTGCCAGCATTTCTGGACAGGGGCCCTATGATGGCTACACCTTC | CASISGQGPYDGYTF
TRBJ2-7 | . | TRBV6-5 | many | 11 | TGTGCCAGCAGTTATCAGGGGAAGCAGTACTTC | CASSYQGKQYF
TRBJ1-1 | . | TRBV6-1 | . | 15 | TGTGCCAGCAGAAGGGGGATGGGGGGAGGCACTGAAGCTTTCTTT | CASRRGMGGGTEAFF
TRBJ1-1 | . | TRBV12-3/TRBV12-4 | many | 13 | TGTGCCAGCAGTTTAAGACATCTCACTGAAGCTTTCTTT | CASSLRHLTEAFF
TRBJ2-7 | . | TRBV27 | . | 15 | TGTGCCAGCAGTTTAGAGGGGGGCTGGGGGGGCGAGCAGTACTTC | CASSLEGGWGGEQYF
TRBJ1-5 | . | TRBV11-1 | . | 16 | TGTGCCAGCAGCTTACTCTCAGGGGAAGGCAATCAGCCCCAGCATTTT | CASSLLSGEGNQPQHF
TRBJ2-7 | . | TRBV27 | many | 12 | TGTGCCAGCCCAAGGTACTTTAGGGAGCAGTACTTC | CASPRYFREQYF
TRBJ2-7 | TRBD2 | TRBV5-1 | . | 15 | TGCGCCAGCAGCTTCAATACGGGGGGGCTGTACGAGCAGTACTTC | CASSFNTGGLYEQYF
TRBJ2-3 | . | TRBV6-1 | many | 12 | TGTGCCAGCACCCCTGACACAGATACGCAGTATTTT | CASTPDTDTQYF
TRBJ2-7 | . | TRBV2 | many | 14 | TGTGCCAGCACGGGGCTCTCGCTAGCCTACGAGCAGTACTTC | CASTGLSLAYEQYF
TRBJ1-2 | TRBD1 | TRBV5-1 | many | 13 | TGCGCCAGCAGCTGGACAGGGGGAGATGGCTACACCTTC | CASSWTGGDGYTF
TRBJ1-1 | . | TRBV12-5 | many | 11 | TGTGCTAGTTCAGGGGTTGCTGAAGCTTTCTTT | CASSGVAEAFF
TRBJ2-7 | . | TRBV11-2 | many | 15 | TGTGCCAGCAGCTCCCCCAGAGGGCGCCACGCGGGGCAGTACTTC | CASSSPRGRHAGQYF
TRBJ1-2 | . | TRBV7-9 | . | 14 | TGTGCCAGCAGCTACCCGAGCGGGGGCCCGCGCCCCATCTTC | CASSYPSGGPRPIF
TRBJ1-2 | TRBD1 | TRBV18 | few | 15 | TGTGCCAGCTCACCTCTGGACAGGGGGAACTATGGCTACACCTTC | CASSPLDRGNYGYTF
TRBJ2-6 | . | TRBV2 | many | 18 | TGTGCCAGCAGGGAAAACCCGTACTACATCTCTGGGGCCAACGTCCTGACTTTC | CASRENPYYISGANVLTF
TRBJ2-2 | TRBD1 | TRBV12-3/TRBV12-4 | many | 14 | TGTGCCAGCAGAGGACAGGGGGAGTCCGGGGAGCTGTTTTTT | CASRGQGESGELFF
TRBJ2-2 | TRBD2 | TRBV6-2/TRBV6-3 | . | 18 | TGTGCCAGCAGTTACTCGACCCCCCTAGCGGGAGGAGCCGGGGAGCTGTTTTTT | CASSYSTPLAGGAGELFF
TRBJ2-3 | TRBD1 | TRBV2 | few | 13 | TGTGCCAGTAGACCAGGGGGCCCAGATACGCAGTATTTT | CASRPGGPDTQYF
TRBJ2-7 | TRBD2 | TRBV6-1 | . | 16 | TGTGCCAGCAAAGAGTATCGGGCGGGGGTCTCCTACGAGCAGTACTTC | CASKEYRAGVSYEQYF
TRBJ1-1 | TRBD1 | TRBV12-3/TRBV12-4 | . | 13 | TGTGCCAGCAAAGACAGGGGGCCAACTGAAGCTTTCTTT | CASKDRGPTEAFF
TRBJ2-2 | TRBD2 | TRBV14 | . | 22 | TGTGCCAGCAGCCCCCCCCACAGGGCAAAGAGTCCGGCGGGGGGGAAGACCGGGGAGCTGTTTTTT | CASSPPHRAKSPAGGKTGELFF
TRBJ2-5 | . | TRBV6-5 | . | 13 | TGTGCCAGCAGTTCGGACCTAATAGAGACCCAGTACTTC | CASSSDLIETQYF
TRBJ2-7 | TRBD2 | TRBV18 | . | 13 | TGTGCCAGCTCTCCGTTTGGGGGGGACGAGCAGTACTTC | CASSPFGGDEQYF
TRBJ1-2 | . | TRBV24-1 | many | 14 | TGTGCCACCAGTGATCCGGGATCTAACTATGGCTACACCTTC | CATSDPGSNYGYTF
TRBJ2-2 | . | TRBV7-8 | few | 13 | TGTGCCAGCAGCACAGACAGTTTTGGGGAGCTGTTTTTT | CASSTDSFGELFF